The clone carrying this TCR beta chain was recorded many times. Its antigen is as yet unknown. The sample belongs to a study of metastatic and nonmetastatic thyroid tumors. Overall study results and limits: Within blood and tumor, benign nodules reportedly had significantly lower TCR beta diversity than malignant thyroid tumors did.

This CDR3 comprises 14 residues. CDR1 and CDR2 from the germline V gene are SGHRS and YFSETQ. The V end was cut by 1 base, the J end by 2 bases, with 10 bases between. TCRdb re-called the PCR reads via MiXCR. The sample gives about 35,000 clones, 25% to 30% of which show up once; 6% to 8.5% is in the top ten. All patients were untreated before thyroid surgery. Sequenced sample: blood. The source is a female donor with papillary thyroid cancer or a benign thyroid nodule (not recorded which). Some clones in this sample may be carry-over from other donors' samples. This rearrangement joins TRBV5-1 to TRBJ2-7; D tentatively fits TRBD1 or TRBD2 (6 bases each). CDR3 residues: CASSLPEGAYEQYF. The CDR3 DNA sequence: TGCGCCAGCAGCTTGCCGGAGGGGGCCTACGAGCAGTACTTC.